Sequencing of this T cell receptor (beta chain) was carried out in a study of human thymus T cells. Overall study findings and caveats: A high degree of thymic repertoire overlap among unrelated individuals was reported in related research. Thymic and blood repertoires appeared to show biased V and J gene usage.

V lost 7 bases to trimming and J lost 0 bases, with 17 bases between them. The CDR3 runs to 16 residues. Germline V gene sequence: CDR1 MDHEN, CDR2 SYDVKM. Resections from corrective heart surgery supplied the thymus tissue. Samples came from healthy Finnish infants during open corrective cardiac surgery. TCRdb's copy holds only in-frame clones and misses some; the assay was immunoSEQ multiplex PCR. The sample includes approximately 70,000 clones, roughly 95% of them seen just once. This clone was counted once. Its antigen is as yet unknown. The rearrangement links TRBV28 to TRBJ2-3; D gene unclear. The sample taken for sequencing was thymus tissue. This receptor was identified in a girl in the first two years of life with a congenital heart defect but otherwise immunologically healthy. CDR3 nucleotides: TGTGCCAGCACCCGCCCGTCCACCTATAGCACAGATACGCAGTATTTT. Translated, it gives CASTRPSTYSTDTQYF.